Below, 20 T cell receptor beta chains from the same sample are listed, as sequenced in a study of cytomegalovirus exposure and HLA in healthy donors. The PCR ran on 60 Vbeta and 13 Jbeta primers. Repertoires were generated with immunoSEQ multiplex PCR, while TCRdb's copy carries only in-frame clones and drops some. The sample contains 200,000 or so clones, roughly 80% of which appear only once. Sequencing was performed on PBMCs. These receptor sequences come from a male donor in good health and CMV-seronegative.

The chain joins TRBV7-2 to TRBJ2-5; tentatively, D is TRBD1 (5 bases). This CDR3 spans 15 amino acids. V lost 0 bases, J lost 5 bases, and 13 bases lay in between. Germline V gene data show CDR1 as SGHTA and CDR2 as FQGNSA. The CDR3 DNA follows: TGTGCCAGCAGCTTAGCGCGGCGAAGGGGTGAGACCCAGTACTTC. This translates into CASSLARRRGETQYF.

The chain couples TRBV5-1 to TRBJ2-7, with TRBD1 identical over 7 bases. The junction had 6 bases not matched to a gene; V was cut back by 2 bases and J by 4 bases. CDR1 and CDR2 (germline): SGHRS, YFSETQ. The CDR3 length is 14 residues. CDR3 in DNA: TGCGCCAGCAGCTTTGAGGGACAGAATTACGAGCAGTACTTC. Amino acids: CASSFEGQNYEQYF.

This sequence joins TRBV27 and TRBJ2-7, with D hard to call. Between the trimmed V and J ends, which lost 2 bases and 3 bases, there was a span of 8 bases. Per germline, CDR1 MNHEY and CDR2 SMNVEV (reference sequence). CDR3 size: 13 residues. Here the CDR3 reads CASSLHSNYEQYF. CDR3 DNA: TGTGCCAGCAGTTTACACAGCAACTACGAGCAGTACTTC.

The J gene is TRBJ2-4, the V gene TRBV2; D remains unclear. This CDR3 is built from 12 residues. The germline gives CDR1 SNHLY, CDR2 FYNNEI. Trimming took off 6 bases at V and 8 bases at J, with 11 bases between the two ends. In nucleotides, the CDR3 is TGTGCCAGCAGCGAGCACTCGGACATTCAGTACTTC. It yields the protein CASSEHSDIQYF.

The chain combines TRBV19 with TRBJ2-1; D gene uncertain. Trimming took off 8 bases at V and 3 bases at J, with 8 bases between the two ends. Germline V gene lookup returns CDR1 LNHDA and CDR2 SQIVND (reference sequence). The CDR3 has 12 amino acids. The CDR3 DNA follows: TGTGCCAGTTCATTCATCTACAATGAGCAGTTCTTC. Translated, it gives CASSFIYNEQFF.

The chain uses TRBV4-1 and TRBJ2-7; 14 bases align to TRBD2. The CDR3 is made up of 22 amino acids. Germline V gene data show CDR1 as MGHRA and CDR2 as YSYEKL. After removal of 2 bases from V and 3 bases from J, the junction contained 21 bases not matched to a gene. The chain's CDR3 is CASSQFFAPGTSGSPPDYEQYF. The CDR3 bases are TGCGCCAGCAGCCAATTCTTCGCACCCGGGACTAGCGGGAGTCCTCCGGACTACGAGCAGTACTTC.

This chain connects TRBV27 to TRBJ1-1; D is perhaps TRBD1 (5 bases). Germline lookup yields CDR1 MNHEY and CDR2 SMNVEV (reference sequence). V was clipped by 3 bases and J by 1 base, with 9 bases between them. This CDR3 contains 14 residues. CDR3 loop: CASSFWGENTEAFF. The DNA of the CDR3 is TGTGCCAGCAGTTTTTGGGGGGAGAACACTGAAGCTTTCTTT.

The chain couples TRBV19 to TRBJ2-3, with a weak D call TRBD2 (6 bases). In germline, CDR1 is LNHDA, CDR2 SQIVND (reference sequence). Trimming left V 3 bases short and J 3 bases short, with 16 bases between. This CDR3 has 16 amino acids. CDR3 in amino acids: CASSIGGAIGTDTQYF. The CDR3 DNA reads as TGTGCCAGTAGTATCGGAGGGGCGATTGGTACAGATACGCAGTATTTT.

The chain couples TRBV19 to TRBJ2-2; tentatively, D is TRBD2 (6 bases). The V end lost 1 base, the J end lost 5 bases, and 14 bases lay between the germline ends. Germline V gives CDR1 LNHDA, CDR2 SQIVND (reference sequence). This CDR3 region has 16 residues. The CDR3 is CASSIGRGRGTGELFF. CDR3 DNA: TGTGCCAGTAGTATAGGGAGGGGAAGAGGTACCGGGGAGCTGTTTTTT. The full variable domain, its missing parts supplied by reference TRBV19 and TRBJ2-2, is DGGITQSPKYLFRKEGQNVTLSCEQNLNHDAMYWYRQDPGQGLRLIYYSQIVNDFQKGDIAEGYSVSREKKESFPLTVTSAQKNPTAFYLCASSIGRGRGTGELFFGEGSRLTVL.

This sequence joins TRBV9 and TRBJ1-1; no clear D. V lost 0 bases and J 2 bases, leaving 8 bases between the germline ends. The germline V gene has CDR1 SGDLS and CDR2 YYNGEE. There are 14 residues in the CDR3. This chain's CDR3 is CASSVGPANTEAFF. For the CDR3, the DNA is TGTGCCAGCAGCGTAGGGCCCGCTAACACTGAAGCTTTCTTT.

The CDR3: CASSQATRDSYTDTQYF. CDR3 nucleotide sequence: TGTGCCAGCAGCCAAGCCACGAGGGACAGTTACACAGATACGCAGTATTTT. This rearrangement joins TRBV4-2 to TRBJ2-3, with 7 positions matching TRBD1. The CDR3 has 17 residues. V lost 1 base and J lost 2; bases outside the gene matches: 9. Germline V lookup: CDR1 LGHNA, CDR2 YNFKEQ.

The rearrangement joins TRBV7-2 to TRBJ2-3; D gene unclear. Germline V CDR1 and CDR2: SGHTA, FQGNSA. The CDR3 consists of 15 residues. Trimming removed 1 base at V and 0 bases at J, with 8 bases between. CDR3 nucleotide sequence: TGTGCCAGCAGCTTAGACTTTATTAGCACAGATACGCAGTATTTT. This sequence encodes CASSLDFISTDTQYF.

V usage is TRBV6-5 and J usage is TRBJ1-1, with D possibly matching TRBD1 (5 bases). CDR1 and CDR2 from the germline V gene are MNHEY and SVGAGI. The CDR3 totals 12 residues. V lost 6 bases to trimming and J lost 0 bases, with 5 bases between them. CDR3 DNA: TGTGCCAGCAGGACAGTGAACACTGAAGCTTTCTTT. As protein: CASRTVNTEAFF.

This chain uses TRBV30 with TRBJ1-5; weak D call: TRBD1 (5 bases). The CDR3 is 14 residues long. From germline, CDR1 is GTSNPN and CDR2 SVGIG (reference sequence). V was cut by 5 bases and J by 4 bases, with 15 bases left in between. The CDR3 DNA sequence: TGTGCCTGGCCCCGGGGACTGGGAAATCAGCCCCAGCATTTT. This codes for CAWPRGLGNQPQHF. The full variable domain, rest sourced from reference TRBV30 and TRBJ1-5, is SQTIHQWPATLVQPVGSPLSLECTVEGTSNPNLYWYRQAAGRGLQLLFYSVGIGQISSEVPQNLSASRPQDRQFILSSKKLLLSDSGFYLCAWPRGLGNQPQHFGDGTRLSIL.

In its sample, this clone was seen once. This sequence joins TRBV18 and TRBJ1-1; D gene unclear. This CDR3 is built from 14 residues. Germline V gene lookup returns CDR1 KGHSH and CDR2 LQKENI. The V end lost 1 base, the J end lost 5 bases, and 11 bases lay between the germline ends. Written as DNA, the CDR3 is TGTGCCAGCTCACCACAACCGGGTAGGACTGAAGCTTTCTTT. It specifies CASSPQPGRTEAFF.

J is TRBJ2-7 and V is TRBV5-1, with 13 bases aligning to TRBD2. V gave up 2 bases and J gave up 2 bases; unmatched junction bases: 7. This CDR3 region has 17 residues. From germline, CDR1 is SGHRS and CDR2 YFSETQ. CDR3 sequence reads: CASSFLKGTSGTYEQYF. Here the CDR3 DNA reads TGCGCCAGCAGCTTCCTAAAGGGGACTAGCGGGACCTACGAGCAGTACTTC.

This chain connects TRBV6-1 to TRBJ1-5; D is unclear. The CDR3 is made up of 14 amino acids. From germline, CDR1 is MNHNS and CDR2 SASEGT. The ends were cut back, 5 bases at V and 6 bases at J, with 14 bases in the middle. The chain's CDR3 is CASSSAGPVQPQHF. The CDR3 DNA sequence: TGTGCCAGCAGTTCGGCAGGCCCCGTTCAGCCCCAGCATTTT.

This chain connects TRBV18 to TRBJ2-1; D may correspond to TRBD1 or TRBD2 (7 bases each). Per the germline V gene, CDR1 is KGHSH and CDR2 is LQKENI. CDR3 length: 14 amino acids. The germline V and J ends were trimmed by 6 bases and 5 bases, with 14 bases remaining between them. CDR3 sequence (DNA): TGTGCCAGCTCCCCAGGGGGAGGGCACAATGAGCAGTTCTTC. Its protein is CASSPGGGHNEQFF. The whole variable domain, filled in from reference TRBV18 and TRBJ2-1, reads NAGVMQNPRHLVRRRGQEARLRCSPMKGHSHVYWYRQLPEEGLKFMVYLQKENIIDESGMPKERFSAEFPKEGPSILRIQQVVRGDSAAYFCASSPGGGHNEQFFGPGTRLTVL.

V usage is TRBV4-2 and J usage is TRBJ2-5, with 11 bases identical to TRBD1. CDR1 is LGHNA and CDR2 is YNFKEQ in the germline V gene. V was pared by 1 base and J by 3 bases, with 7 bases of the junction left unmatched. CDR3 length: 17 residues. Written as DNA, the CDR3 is TGTGCCAGCAGCCAAGCGGTCGGGACAGGGGGTAAAGAGACCCAGTACTTC. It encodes CASSQAVGTGGKETQYF.

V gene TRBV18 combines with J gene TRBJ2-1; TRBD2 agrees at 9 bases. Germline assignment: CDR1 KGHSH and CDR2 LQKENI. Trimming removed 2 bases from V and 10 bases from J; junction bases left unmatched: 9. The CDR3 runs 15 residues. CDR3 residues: CASSPAVAGAIEQFF. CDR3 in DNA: TGTGCCAGCTCACCAGCGGTAGCGGGAGCCATCGAGCAGTTCTTC.